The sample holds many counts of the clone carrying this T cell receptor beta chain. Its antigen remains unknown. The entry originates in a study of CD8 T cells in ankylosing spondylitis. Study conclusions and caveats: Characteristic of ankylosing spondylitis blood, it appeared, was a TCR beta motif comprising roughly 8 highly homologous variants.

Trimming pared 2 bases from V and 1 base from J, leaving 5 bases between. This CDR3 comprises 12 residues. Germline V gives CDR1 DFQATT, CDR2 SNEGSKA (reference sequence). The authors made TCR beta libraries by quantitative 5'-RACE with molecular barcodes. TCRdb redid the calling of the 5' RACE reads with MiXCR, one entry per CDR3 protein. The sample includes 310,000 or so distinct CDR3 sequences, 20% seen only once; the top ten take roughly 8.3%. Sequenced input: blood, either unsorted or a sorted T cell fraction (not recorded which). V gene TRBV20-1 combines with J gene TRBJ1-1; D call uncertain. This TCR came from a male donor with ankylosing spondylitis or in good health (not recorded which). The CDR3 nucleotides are TGCAGTGCTAGATATGGGAACACTGAAGCTTTCTTT. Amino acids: CSARYGNTEAFF.